The rows below give T cell receptor beta chains drawn from one sample of a study of blood T cell repertoires in COVID-19. TCRdb's copy holds only in-frame clones and misses some; the assay was immunoSEQ multiplex PCR. The table lists about 84,000 clones, 70% to 75% of them singletons. The sequenced sample was peripheral blood. These receptor sequences come from a man between 45 and 60 years old with active or convalescent COVID-19. CDR3s include the opening cysteine and the closing phenylalanine or tryptophan. The D gene is left open where the match is weak. Some rows mark clone size as missing; the rest say once, few, many or name a class of expanded clone.

clone_size d_call j_call v_call cdr3_aa cdr3_nt
. . TRBJ1-2 TRBV2 CASSGQPNYGYTF TGTGCCAGCAGTGGACAGCCTAACTATGGCTACACCTTC
few . TRBJ1-3 TRBV30 CAWSRTTLSGNTIYF TGTGCCTGGAGTCGGACAACCCTCTCTGGAAACACCATATATTTT
. TRBD2 TRBJ2-2 TRBV7-6 CASSPRGGLAGIELFF TGTGCCAGCAGCCCTCGCGGGGGACTAGCGGGGATTGAGCTGTTTTTT
. TRBD1 TRBJ1-1 TRBV24-1 CATSDGVPNRVGTGGLNTEAFF TGTGCCACCAGTGATGGAGTACCAAACAGGGTCGGAACAGGGGGCTTGAACACTGAAGCTTTCTTT
. . TRBJ1-2 TRBV27 CASSLRPGGYGYTF TGTGCCAGCAGTTTAAGGCCCGGGGGCTATGGCTACACCTTC
. . TRBJ1-5 TRBV4-3 CASSQDQQQPQHF TGCGCCAGCAGCCAAGATCAACAACAGCCCCAGCATTTT
. TRBD1 TRBJ1-4 TRBV28 CASRVGGQGATNEKLFF TGTGCCAGCAGGGTAGGGGGACAGGGGGCAACTAATGAAAAACTGTTTTTT
. . TRBJ2-5 TRBV5-1 CASSRERTQYF TGCGCCAGCAGCCGGGAGAGGACCCAGTACTTC
. TRBD2 TRBJ2-3 TRBV11-2 CASSLELAGGTDTQYF TGTGCCAGCAGCTTAGAACTAGCGGGGGGCACAGATACGCAGTATTTT
. . TRBJ1-5 TRBV6-6 CASSPDRNSNQPQHF TGTGCCAGCAGTCCGGACAGAAATAGCAATCAGCCCCAGCATTTT
. . TRBJ1-1 TRBV14 CASSQDMRGVGTEAFF TGTGCCAGCAGCCAAGACATGCGCGGGGTGGGCACTGAAGCTTTCTTT
. TRBD1 TRBJ2-1 TRBV27 CASTGATGGIDEQFF TGTGCCAGCACCGGAGCGACAGGGGGGATTGATGAGCAGTTCTTC
. . TRBJ2-6 TRBV3-1/TRBV3-2 CASSQEIGSSGANVLTF TGTGCCAGCAGCCAAGAAATCGGGAGCTCTGGGGCCAACGTCCTGACTTTC
. TRBD2 TRBJ2-7 TRBV5-1 CASSPTPSGVYYEQYF TGCGCCAGCAGCCCCACCCCTAGCGGGGTGTACTACGAGCAGTACTTC
. . TRBJ2-7 TRBV4-2 CASQLSTRGEQYF TGTGCCAGCCAACTCTCGACAAGGGGCGAGCAGTACTTC
. TRBD1 TRBJ1-5 TRBV25-1 CASSEYDRGDQPQHF TGTGCCAGCAGTGAATATGACAGGGGTGATCAGCCCCAGCATTTT
few . TRBJ1-2 TRBV6-1 CASSEASRGRDYGYTF TGTGCCAGCAGTGAAGCCTCTAGGGGTCGGGACTATGGCTACACCTTC
once . TRBJ1-2 TRBV30 CAWNTVDYGYTF TGTGCCTGGAATACGGTGGACTATGGCTACACCTTC
. . TRBJ1-2 TRBV6-2/TRBV6-3 CASSWREGYTF TGTGCCAGCAGTTGGAGGGAAGGCTACACCTTC
. TRBD1 TRBJ2-7 TRBV7-2 CASSRTGQGTSYEQYF TGTGCCAGCAGCCGGACAGGACAGGGCACATCCTACGAGCAGTACTTC
. TRBD1 TRBJ2-1 TRBV19 CASSPYRGQSPNEQFF TGTGCCAGTAGTCCGTACAGGGGGCAAAGCCCCAATGAGCAGTTCTTC